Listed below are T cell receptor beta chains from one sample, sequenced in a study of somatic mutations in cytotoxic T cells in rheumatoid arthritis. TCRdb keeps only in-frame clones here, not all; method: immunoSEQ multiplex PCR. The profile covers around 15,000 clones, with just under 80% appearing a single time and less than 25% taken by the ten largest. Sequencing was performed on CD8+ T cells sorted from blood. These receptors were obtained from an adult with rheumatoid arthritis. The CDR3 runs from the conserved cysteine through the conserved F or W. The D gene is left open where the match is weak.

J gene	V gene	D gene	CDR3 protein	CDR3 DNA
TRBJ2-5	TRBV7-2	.	CASSSYRSPQETQYF	TGTGCCAGCAGCTCGTACAGGTCACCACAAGAGACCCAGTACTTC
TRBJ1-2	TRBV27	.	CASSSLGRYGYTF	TGTGCCAGCAGTTCCCTAGGGAGGTATGGCTACACCTTC
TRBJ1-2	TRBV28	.	CASSEWGAANYGYTF	TGTGCCAGCAGTGAATGGGGGGCGGCTAACTATGGCTACACCTTC
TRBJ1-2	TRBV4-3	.	CASSQGLQNYGYTF	TGCGCCAGCAGCCAAGGTTTACAGAACTATGGCTACACCTTC
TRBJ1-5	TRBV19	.	CATPGAFSNQPQHF	TGTGCCACCCCAGGGGCGTTTAGCAATCAGCCCCAGCATTTT
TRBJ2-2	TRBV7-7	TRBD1	CASSPKTGAGELFF	TGTGCTAGCAGCCCCAAGACAGGGGCCGGGGAGCTGTTTTTT
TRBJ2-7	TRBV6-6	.	CASSFSGRVTYEQYF	TGTGCCAGCAGTTTTTCAGGCAGGGTAACCTACGAGCAGTACTTC
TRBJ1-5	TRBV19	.	CASSIGQGGNQPQHF	TGTGCCAGTAGTATAGGGCAGGGAGGGAATCAGCCCCAGCATTTT
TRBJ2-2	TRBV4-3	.	CASSQDRGTGELFF	TGCGCCAGCAGCCAAGATAGGGGAACGGGGGAGCTGTTTTTT
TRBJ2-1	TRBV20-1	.	CSASSGDEQFF	TGCAGTGCTAGTTCCGGGGATGAGCAGTTCTTC
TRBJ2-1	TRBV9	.	CASSVGKGAYNEQFF	TGTGCCAGCAGCGTAGGGAAAGGGGCCTACAATGAGCAGTTCTTC